These T cell receptor beta chains were read from a single sample in a study of T-cell reconstitution after alpha-beta-depleted transplantation in children. A single record per CDR3 protein comes from TCRdb applying MiXCR to the PCR reads. The sample consists of fewer than 1 million distinct CDR3 sequences, roughly 16% of them appearing once. This specimen was PBMCs, mostly from graft donor cells, taken 360 days after TCRalphabeta/CD19-depleted stem cell transplant. All receptors come from a male patient aged 10 to 17 who had a stem cell transplant for acute lymphoblastic leukemia, so the T cells may come from the graft donor. The CDR3 runs from the conserved cysteine through the conserved F or W. Each record gives: J gene, D gene, V gene, clone size, CDR3 protein, CDR3 DNA. D genes are given only for firm matches. Some rows mark clone size as missing; the rest say once, few, many or name a class of expanded clone.

TRBJ2-1 TRBD2 TRBV27 - CASTFSYGLAGEQFF TGTGCCAGCACCTTTTCATACGGACTAGCGGGTGAGCAGTTCTTC
TRBJ2-2 TRBD2 TRBV3-1 - CASSPQLSSGRDRELFF TGTGCCAGCAGCCCACAACTCTCTAGCGGGAGGGATCGGGAGCTGTTTTTT
TRBJ2-3 - TRBV20-1 many CSARGRTDTQYF TGCAGTGCTAGGGGCCGCACAGATACGCAGTATTTT
TRBJ1-3 - TRBV5-1 - CASSRTGPDSGNTIYF TGCGCCAGCAGCCGAACAGGACCCGATTCTGGAAACACCATATATTTT
TRBJ2-2 - TRBV4-1 many CASSQRDRSGTGELFF TGCGCCAGCAGCCAAAGGGATCGCTCAGGGACCGGGGAGCTGTTTTTT
TRBJ1-2 TRBD1 TRBV6-1 - CASSERDRGKGYTF TGTGCCAGCAGTGAACGGGACAGGGGCAAAGGCTACACCTTC
TRBJ2-6 TRBD2 TRBV11-1 - CASSFAGTSGRTRKAGANVLTF TGTGCCAGCAGCTTTGCGGGGACTAGCGGTCGGACCCGGAAGGCTGGGGCCAACGTCCTGACTTTC
TRBJ2-7 TRBD2 TRBV29-1 - CSVERGAGVSYEQYF TGCAGCGTTGAACGAGGAGCGGGAGTCTCCTACGAGCAGTACTTC
TRBJ2-5 TRBD1 TRBV10-3 - CAISSGQGSETQYF TGTGCCATCAGTTCGGGACAGGGATCAGAGACCCAGTACTTC
TRBJ2-5 - TRBV10-2 - CASSSTGGVTQYF TGCGCCAGCAGTTCGACTGGAGGGGTGACCCAGTACTTC
TRBJ2-3 - TRBV7-3 few CASSLQGRDRTDTQYF TGTGCCAGCAGCTTACAGGGGAGAGATCGCACAGATACGCAGTATTTT
TRBJ2-2 TRBD1 TRBV7-8 - CASSPGDRPTGELFF TGTGCCAGCAGCCCGGGGGACAGGCCCACCGGGGAGCTGTTTTTT
TRBJ1-4 TRBD1 TRBV18 - CASSPDRGSDEKLFF TGTGCCAGCTCCCCCGACAGGGGTAGTGATGAAAAACTGTTTTTT
TRBJ2-1 - TRBV7-6 few CASSLSSGTYNEQFF TGTGCCAGCAGCTTAAGTAGCGGAACCTACAATGAGCAGTTCTTC
TRBJ2-1 TRBD2 TRBV24-1 few CATSDLGGSSSEQFF TGTGCCACCAGTGATTTGGGCGGGAGTTCCAGTGAGCAGTTCTTC
TRBJ1-2 - TRBV12-3/TRBV12-4 few CASSFPPTGALNNYGYTF TGTGCCAGCAGTTTCCCCCCAACGGGGGCCCTAAATAACTATGGCTACACCTTC
TRBJ2-1 - TRBV7-8 many CASSLREGSYNEQFF TGTGCCAGCAGCTTAAGAGAGGGAAGTTACAATGAGCAGTTCTTC
TRBJ2-7 TRBD2 TRBV24-1 - CATSGIAGAYEQYF TGTGCCACCAGTGGAATAGCGGGAGCCTACGAGCAGTACTTC
TRBJ2-7 - TRBV5-1 few CASSIPSTEQYF TGCGCCAGCAGCATACCCAGCACAGAGCAGTACTTC
TRBJ2-1 - TRBV20-1 - CSVRESSYNEQFF TGCAGTGTTAGAGAGAGCTCCTACAATGAGCAGTTCTTC
TRBJ2-7 - TRBV4-2 - CASSQEGDGVLSYEQYF TGTGCCAGCAGCCAAGAAGGGGACGGGGTTCTCTCCTACGAGCAGTACTTC
TRBJ2-1 TRBD2 TRBV7-9 few CALELAGEIKPYNEQFF TGTGCCTTAGAGCTAGCGGGAGAAATAAAACCCTACAATGAGCAGTTCTTC
TRBJ1-1 - TRBV12-3/TRBV12-4 - CASSPNRDGEAFF TGTGCCAGCAGCCCGAACAGGGATGGTGAAGCTTTCTTT
TRBJ1-5 - TRBV5-1 few CASSNGQYNQPQHF TGCGCCAGCAGCAATGGACAGTACAATCAGCCCCAGCATTTT
TRBJ2-1 - TRBV29-1 - CSVEFRLDAYNEQFF TGCAGCGTTGAATTTAGGCTCGATGCCTACAATGAGCAGTTCTTC
TRBJ2-3 TRBD2 TRBV11-2 few CASSTLRPGTSGRRPDTQYF TGTGCCAGCAGCACGCTGCGCCCCGGGACTAGCGGGAGACGTCCGGATACGCAGTATTTT
TRBJ2-2 - TRBV4-2 few CASSQDSSLNTGELFF TGTGCCAGCAGCCAAGATAGCTCGTTGAACACCGGGGAGCTGTTTTTT
TRBJ2-7 - TRBV7-2 few CASSLRGGRGEQYF TGTGCCAGCAGCTTACGTGGGGGCCGGGGCGAGCAGTACTTC